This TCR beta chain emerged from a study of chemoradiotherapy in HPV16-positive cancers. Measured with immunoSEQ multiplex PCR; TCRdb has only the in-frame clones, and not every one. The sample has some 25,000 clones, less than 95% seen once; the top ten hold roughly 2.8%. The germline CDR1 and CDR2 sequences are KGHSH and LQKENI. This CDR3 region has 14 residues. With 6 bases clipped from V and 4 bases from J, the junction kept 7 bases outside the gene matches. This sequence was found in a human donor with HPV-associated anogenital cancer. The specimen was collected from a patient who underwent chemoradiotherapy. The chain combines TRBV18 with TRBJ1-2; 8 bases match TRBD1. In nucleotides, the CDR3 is TGTGCCAGCTCCCGGACAGGGTCTCCCTATGGCTACACCTTC. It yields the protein CASSRTGSPYGYTF.